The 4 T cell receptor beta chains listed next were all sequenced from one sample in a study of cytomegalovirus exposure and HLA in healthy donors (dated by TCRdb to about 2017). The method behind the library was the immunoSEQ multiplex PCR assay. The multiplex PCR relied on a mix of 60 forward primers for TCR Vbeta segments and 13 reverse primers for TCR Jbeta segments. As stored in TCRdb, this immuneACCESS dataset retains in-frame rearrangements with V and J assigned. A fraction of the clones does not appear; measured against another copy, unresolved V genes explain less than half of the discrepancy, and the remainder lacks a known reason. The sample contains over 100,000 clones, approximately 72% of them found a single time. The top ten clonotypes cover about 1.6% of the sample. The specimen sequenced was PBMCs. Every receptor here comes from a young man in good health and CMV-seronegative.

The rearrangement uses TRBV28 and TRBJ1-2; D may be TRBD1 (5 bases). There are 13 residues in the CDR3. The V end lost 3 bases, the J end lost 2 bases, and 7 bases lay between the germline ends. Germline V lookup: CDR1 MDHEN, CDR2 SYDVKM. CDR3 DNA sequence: TGTGCCAGCAGTTTTGGGGGGAACTATGGCTACACCTTC. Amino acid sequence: CASSFGGNYGYTF.

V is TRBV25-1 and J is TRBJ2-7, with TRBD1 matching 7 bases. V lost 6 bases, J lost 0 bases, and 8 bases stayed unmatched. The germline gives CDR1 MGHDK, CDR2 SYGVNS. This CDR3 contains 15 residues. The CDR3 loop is CASSRPGQSSYEQYF. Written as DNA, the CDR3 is TGTGCCAGCAGCCGCCCGGGACAGAGCTCCTACGAGCAGTACTTC.

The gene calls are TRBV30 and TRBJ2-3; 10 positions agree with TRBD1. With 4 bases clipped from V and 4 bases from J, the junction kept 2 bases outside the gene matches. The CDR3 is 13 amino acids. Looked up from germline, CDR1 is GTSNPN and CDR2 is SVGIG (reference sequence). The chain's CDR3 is CAWKGQGSDTQYF. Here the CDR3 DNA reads TGTGCCTGGAAGGGACAGGGGTCAGATACGCAGTATTTT.

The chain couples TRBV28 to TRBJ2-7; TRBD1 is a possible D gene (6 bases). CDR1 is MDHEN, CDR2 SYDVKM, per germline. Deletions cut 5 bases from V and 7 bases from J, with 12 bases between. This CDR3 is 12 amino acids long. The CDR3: CASSILRGEQYF. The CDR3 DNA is TGTGCCAGCAGTATCCTCAGGGGAGAGCAGTACTTC.